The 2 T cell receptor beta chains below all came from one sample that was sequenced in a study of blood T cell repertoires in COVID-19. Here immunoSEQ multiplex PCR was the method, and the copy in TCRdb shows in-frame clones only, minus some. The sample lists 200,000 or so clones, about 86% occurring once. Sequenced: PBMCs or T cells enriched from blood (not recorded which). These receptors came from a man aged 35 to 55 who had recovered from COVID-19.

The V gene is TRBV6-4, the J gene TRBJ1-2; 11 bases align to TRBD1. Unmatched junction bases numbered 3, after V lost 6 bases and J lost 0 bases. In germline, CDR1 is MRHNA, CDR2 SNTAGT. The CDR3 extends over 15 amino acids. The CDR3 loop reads CASRMDRGPNYGYTF. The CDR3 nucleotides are TGTGCCAGCAGGATGGACAGGGGGCCTAACTATGGCTACACCTTC.

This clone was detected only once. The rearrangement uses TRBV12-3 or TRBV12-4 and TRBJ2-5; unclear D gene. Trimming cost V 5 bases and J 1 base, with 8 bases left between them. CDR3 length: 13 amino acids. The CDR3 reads CASSVGLQETQYF. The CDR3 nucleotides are TGTGCCAGCAGTGTTGGGCTCCAAGAGACCCAGTACTTC.